The 2 T cell receptor beta chains listed next were all sequenced from one sample in a study of T cells expressing NK-cell markers. TCRdb reprocessed the 5' RACE reads, keeping one entry per CDR3 protein, no DNA. This repertoire includes some 280,000 distinct CDR3 sequences. Source material: blood T cells: a sorted CD56 or NKG2C T cell subset, CD4+ or CD8+ T cells, or bulk PBMC T cells (not recorded which). The receptor source for this set is a man between 18 and 35 years old in good health.

The chain links TRBV6-1 to TRBJ1-6. This CDR3 is built from 14 residues. Per the germline V gene, CDR1 is MNHNS and CDR2 is SASEGT. The chain's CDR3 is CASSEVLGIATLHF.

V is TRBV6-5 and J is TRBJ2-7; the TCRdb call, TRBD2, lacks DNA for checking. Germline V gene lookup returns CDR1 MNHEY and CDR2 SVGAGI. This CDR3 spans 12 amino acids. CDR3 sequence reads: CATRLAPYEQYF.